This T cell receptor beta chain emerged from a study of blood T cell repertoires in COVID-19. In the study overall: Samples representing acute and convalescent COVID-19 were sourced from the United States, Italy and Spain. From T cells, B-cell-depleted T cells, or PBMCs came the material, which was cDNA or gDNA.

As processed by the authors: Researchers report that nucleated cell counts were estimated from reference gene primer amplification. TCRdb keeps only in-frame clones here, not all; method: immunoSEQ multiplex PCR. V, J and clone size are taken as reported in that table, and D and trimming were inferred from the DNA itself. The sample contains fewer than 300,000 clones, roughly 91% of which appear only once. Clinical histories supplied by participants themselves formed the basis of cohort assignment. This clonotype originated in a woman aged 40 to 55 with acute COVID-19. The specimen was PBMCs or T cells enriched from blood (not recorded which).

CDR3: CASSQVGSGPYGYTF. CDR3 DNA: TGCGCCAGCAGCCAAGTGGGCAGTGGGCCCTATGGCTACACCTTC. This chain joins TRBV4-1 and TRBJ1-2, with D uncertain. The V and J ends lost 1 base and 4 bases respectively, with 13 bases between them. Germline CDR1 and CDR2: MGHRA and YSYEKL. The CDR3 runs to 15 residues.